The table lists the clone carrying this T cell receptor delta chain with a few counts. Its antigen is still unknown. The likely explanation is a read error, given a far larger clone one base away. The same CDR3 also results from other DNA sequences found in this sample. The CDR3 runs 17 residues. The germline CDR1 and CDR2 sequences are TSWWSYY and QGS. The record originates from a study of γδ T cells in repeated Plasmodium falciparum infection. In the study overall: Timepoints: baseline, immediately before selected infections, and 21 days after every infection. Some Malian samples span acute malaria episodes; others come from no-transmission periods.

General study results and limits: Vgamma9/Vdelta2+ repertoires stayed stably polyclonal over time and infection.

Gammadelta T cells were flow-sorted from PBMC into Vgamma9/Vdelta2+ and Vdelta2-negative populations for bulk analysis. TCRdb fed the multiplex PCR reads into CATT to redo clone calling. The sample carries 75,000 to 95,000 delta-chain clones, approximately 1% recorded once. The sample taken for sequencing was gamma-delta T cells from blood. The receptor's source is a pool of human donors (malaria-infected and uninfected, not separated). This chain uses TRDV1 with TRDJ2; a possible D gene is TRDD3 (6 bases). No J gene was available from TCRdb, and it was assigned here by a germline match of the DNA. The CDR3 protein is CALGDINSGIRTAQLFF. The CDR3 DNA follows: TGTGCTCTCGGGGACATTAATTCGGGGATCAGGACAGCACAACTCTTCTTT.